Included here is one T cell receptor (beta chain) sequence, with context. What it recognizes is unknown. The source of the sample is a study of T cell responses to AZD1222 COVID-19 vaccine. Sequenced by immunoSEQ multiplex PCR; TCRdb stores in-frame clones only, minus some. The data contain some 80,000 clones, approximately 80% of them singletons. Whole-study results and caveats: Sampling captured repertoires only after the peak T cell response. Donors were largely white British and mainly female; clonal diversity was possibly underestimated. AZD1222 recipients seropositive at baseline numbered only five or six.

This CDR3 contains 14 residues. Per germline, CDR1 MNHEY and CDR2 SVGAGI. With 5 bases removed from V and 0 bases from J, the gap between germline ends came to 8 bases. The rearrangement links TRBV6-5 to TRBJ2-4; D is ambiguous. This receptor was obtained from an adult who received the MenACWY meningococcal vaccine as a control. The specimen was peripheral blood, collected 28 days after the second dose of the MenACWY control vaccine. As DNA, the CDR3 is TGTGCCAGCAGTCAATCCCTAGCCAAAAACATTCAGTACTTC. Encoded protein: CASSQSLAKNIQYF.